One and the same sample provided the 12 T cell receptor beta chains below, sequenced in a study of T-cell memory formation after mild COVID-19. TCRdb re-analysed the 5' RACE reads in MiXCR, keeping a single row per CDR3 protein. The sample shows about 340,000 distinct CDR3 sequences, 15% of them seen only once. The sequenced sample was PBMCs or a T cell subset sorted from them (not recorded which). These receptor sequences come from a man aged 18-30 years who had mild COVID-19 (a few samples of this study predate the infection). Cell type and time point are not known.

The sample holds a few counts of this clonotype. The genes are TRBV12-3 or TRBV12-4 and TRBJ2-3, with D perhaps TRBD1 (6 bases). With 9 bases removed from V and 6 bases from J, the gap between germline ends came to 13 bases. This CDR3 has 12 residues. CDR3 sequence: CASCLQGDTQYF. The CDR3 DNA reads as TGTGCCAGTTGCCTCCAGGGGGATACGCAGTATTTT.

The chain employs TRBV6-5 and TRBJ2-3; D is perhaps TRBD1 (5 bases). The CDR3 spans 13 residues. Trimming left V 5 bases short and J 4 bases short, with 10 bases between. From germline, CDR1 is MNHEY and CDR2 SVGAGI. CDR3 DNA sequence: TGTGCCAGCAGTATTGTACAGGCAGATACGCAGTATTTT. This codes for CASSIVQADTQYF.

This clonotype was seen a few times. The chain joins TRBV14 to TRBJ2-3; TRBD2 agrees at 8 bases. V lost 2 bases and J lost 3; bases outside the gene matches: 4. The germline gives CDR1 SGHDN, CDR2 FVKESK. The CDR3 consists of 15 residues. The CDR3 nucleotides are TGTGCCAGCAGCCAACCGGGACTAGGAACAGATACGCAGTATTTT. Amino acids: CASSQPGLGTDTQYF. Looking up the rest from reference TRBV14 and TRBJ2-3 gives the full variable domain: EAGVTQFPSHSVIEKGQTVTLRCDPISGHDNLYWYRRVMGKEIKFLLHFVKESKQDESGMPNNRFLAERTGGTYSTLKVQPAELEDSGVYFCASSQPGLGTDTQYFGPGTRLTVL.

This clonotype was seen a few times. The V and J genes are TRBV4-3 and TRBJ1-6; unclear D gene. Germline values: CDR1 LGHNA, CDR2 YSLEER. The V and J ends lost 0 bases and 0 bases respectively, with 6 bases between them. CDR3 length: 16 residues. The CDR3 nucleotides are TGCGCCAGCAGCCAAGATGCAAGCTCCTATAATTCACCCCTCCACTTT. This translates into CASSQDASSYNSPLHF.

The V call is TRBV4-3, the J call TRBJ1-1, with D possibly being TRBD1 (5 bases). CDR1 is LGHNA, CDR2 YSLEER, per germline. The CDR3 loop spans 12 amino acids. The V gene lost 0 bases and the J gene lost 6 bases, with 5 bases spanning the gap. Written as DNA, the CDR3 is TGCGCCAGCAGCCAAGAGGGGGCTGAAGCTTTCTTT. Translated: CASSQEGAEAFF.

This chain joins TRBV10-3 and TRBJ2-3, with TRBD2 matching over 11 bases. V lost 10 bases, J lost 6 bases, and 12 bases stayed unmatched. Germline assignment: CDR1 ENHRY and CDR2 SYGVKD. The CDR3 is made up of 15 amino acids. In DNA, the CDR3 is TGTGCCACCCGGGAACTTAGCGGGGGGGCGGATACGCAGTATTTT. Its protein product is CATRELSGGADTQYF.

This clonotype was counted at least ten times. This rearrangement joins TRBV9 to TRBJ2-1; possibly TRBD2 for D (5 bases). Germline V lookup: CDR1 SGDLS, CDR2 YYNGEE. Trimming shortened V by 0 bases and J by 9 bases, and 10 bases separated the two germline ends. The CDR3 loop spans 13 amino acids. CDR3 bases: TGTGCCAGCAGCGTAGGGTCAGGAGGTGAGCAGTTCTTC. The encoded protein is CASSVGSGGEQFF.

There are a few counts of this clonotype. The chain recombines TRBV7-2 with TRBJ2-2; D unresolved. V lost 5 bases and J 4 bases, leaving 11 bases between the germline ends. The CDR3 contains 14 residues. CDR1 is SGHTA and CDR2 is FQGNSA in the germline V gene. The CDR3 sequence is CASSDVLPTGELFF. The CDR3 bases are TGTGCCAGCAGCGACGTCCTACCCACCGGGGAGCTGTTTTTT.

The CDR3 here is CASGTGTYGYTF. CDR3 sequence (DNA): TGTGCCAGTGGGACAGGGACCTATGGCTACACCTTC. The chain combines TRBV5-4 with TRBJ1-2; 9 nucleotides agree with TRBD1. The germline V gene encodes CDR1 SGHNT and CDR2 YYREEE (reference sequence). The CDR3 has 12 residues. V trimming: 8 bases; J trimming: 4 bases; junction bases outside the gene matches: 3.

The chain links TRBV6-5 to TRBJ1-5; TRBD1 is a possible D gene (5 bases). Germline assignment: CDR1 MNHEY and CDR2 SVGAGI. V was cut by 6 bases and J by 11 bases, with 14 bases left in between. The CDR3 has 12 residues. CDR3 DNA sequence: TGTGCCAGCAGAGATCAGGGAGGGACCCAGCATTTT. Residues: CASRDQGGTQHF.

This rearrangement joins TRBV20-1 to TRBJ2-5; D possibly uses TRBD1 or TRBD2 (6 bases each). Trimming stripped 0 bases from V and 3 bases from J, with 14 bases between. The germline V gene encodes CDR1 DFQATT and CDR2 SNEGSKA (reference sequence). The CDR3 length is 15 residues. CDR3 loop: CSARDGGRGEETQYF. DNA for the CDR3: TGCAGTGCTAGAGACGGGGGCAGGGGCGAAGAGACCCAGTACTTC.

This clonotype was picked up a small number of times. This chain joins TRBV7-6 and TRBJ1-1; D is ambiguous. V was trimmed by 0 bases and J by 1 base, leaving 9 bases between them. CDR1 is SGHVS, CDR2 FNYEAQ, per germline. CDR3 length equals 15 residues. The chain's CDR3 is CASSLAPGANTEAFF. As DNA, the CDR3 is TGTGCCAGCAGCTTAGCCCCAGGAGCGAACACTGAAGCTTTCTTT. Looking up the rest from reference TRBV7-6 and TRBJ1-1 gives the full variable domain: GAGVSQSPRYKVTKRGQDVALRCDPISGHVSLYWYRQALGQGPEFLTYFNYEAQQDKSGLPNDRFSAERPEGSISTLTIQRTEQRDSAMYRCASSLAPGANTEAFFGQGTRLTVV.